The source of this T cell receptor (beta chain) is a study of cytomegalovirus exposure and HLA in healthy donors. Each of the donors was a healthy bone marrow donor. The length of the CDR3 is 15 residues. Germline loops: CDR1 LNHDA, CDR2 SQIVND (reference sequence). V was pared by 6 bases and J by 7 bases, with 19 bases between. Amplification used 60 Vbeta primers and 13 Jbeta primers. The method was immunoSEQ multiplex PCR; TCRdb's version includes in-frame clones alone and lacks a portion of them. The sample lists 120,000 or so clones; 74% were seen once. The clonotype comes from a woman aged 45-59 years in good health and CMV-seropositive. Sequenced input: PBMCs. The rearrangement links TRBV19 to TRBJ2-4; weak D call: TRBD1 (6 bases). CDR3 sequence: CASSPRSGQSNIQYF. The CDR3 DNA sequence: TGTGCCAGTAGCCCGAGGTCCGGACAGTCGAACATTCAGTACTTC. Full variable domain (outside the CDR3, taken from reference TRBV19 and TRBJ2-4): DGGITQSPKYLFRKEGQNVTLSCEQNLNHDAMYWYRQDPGQGLRLIYYSQIVNDFQKGDIAEGYSVSREKKESFPLTVTSAQKNPTAFYLCASSPRSGQSNIQYFGAGTRLSVL.